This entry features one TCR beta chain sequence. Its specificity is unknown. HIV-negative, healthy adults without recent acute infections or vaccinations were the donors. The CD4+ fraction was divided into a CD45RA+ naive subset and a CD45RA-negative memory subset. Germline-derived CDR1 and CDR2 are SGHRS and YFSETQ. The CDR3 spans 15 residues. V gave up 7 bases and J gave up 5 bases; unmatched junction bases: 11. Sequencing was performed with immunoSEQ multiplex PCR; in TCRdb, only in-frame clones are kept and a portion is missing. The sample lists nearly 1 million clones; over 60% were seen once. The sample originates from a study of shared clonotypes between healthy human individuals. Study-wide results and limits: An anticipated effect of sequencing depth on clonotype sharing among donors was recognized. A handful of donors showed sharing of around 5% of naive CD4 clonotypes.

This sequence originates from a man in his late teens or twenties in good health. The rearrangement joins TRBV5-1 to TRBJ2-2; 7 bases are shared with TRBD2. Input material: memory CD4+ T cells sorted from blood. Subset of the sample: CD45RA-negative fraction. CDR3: CASSSSGDGTGELFF. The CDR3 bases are TGCGCCAGCTCCTCTAGCGGTGATGGAACCGGGGAGCTGTTTTTT.